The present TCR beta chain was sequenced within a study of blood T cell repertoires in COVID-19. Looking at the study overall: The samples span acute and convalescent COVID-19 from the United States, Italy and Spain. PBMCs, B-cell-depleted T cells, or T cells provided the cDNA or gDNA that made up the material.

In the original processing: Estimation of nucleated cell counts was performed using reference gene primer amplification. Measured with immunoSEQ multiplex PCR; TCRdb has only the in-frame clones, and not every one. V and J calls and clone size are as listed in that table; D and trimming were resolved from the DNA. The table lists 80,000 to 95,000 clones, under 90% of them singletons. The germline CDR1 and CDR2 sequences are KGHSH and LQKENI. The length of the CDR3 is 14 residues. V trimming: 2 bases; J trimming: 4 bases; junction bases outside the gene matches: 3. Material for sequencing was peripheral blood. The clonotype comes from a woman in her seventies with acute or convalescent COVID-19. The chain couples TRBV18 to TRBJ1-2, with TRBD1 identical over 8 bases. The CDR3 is CASSPSGGSYGYTF. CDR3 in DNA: TGTGCCAGCTCACCATCAGGGGGCTCCTATGGCTACACCTTC.